This T cell receptor beta chain originates from a study of T cell responses to AZD1222 COVID-19 vaccine. J gave up 6 bases and V 2 bases, and 12 bases lay outside the gene matches. Germline CDR1 SGHTA, CDR2 FQGNSA. This CDR3 is 17 amino acids long. The method was immunoSEQ multiplex PCR; TCRdb's version includes in-frame clones alone and lacks a portion of them. The table has more than 55,000 clones, 89% seen once. Samples with a second dose at about 4 or about 12 weeks were pooled together. The sample here was peripheral blood, taken 28 days after the second AZD1222 dose. The source is an adult who received the AZD1222 COVID-19 vaccine. The chain carries TRBV7-2 and TRBJ2-2, with TRBD2 identical over 7 bases. CDR3 sequence reads: CASSLYGGGDPAGELFF. The DNA for the CDR3 is TGTGCCAGCAGCTTATACGGTGGGGGGGACCCCGCCGGGGAGCTGTTTTTT.